This T cell receptor (beta chain) was retrieved from a study of metastatic and nonmetastatic thyroid tumors (dated by TCRdb to about 2020). In the study overall: Repertoires were compared across peripheral blood and tumor or nodule tissue samples from malignant and benign thyroid patients. Points the paper makes about the study in general: In both blood and tumor samples, TCR beta diversity was reported to be significantly higher in malignant tumors than in benign nodules.

The germline V gene specifies MGHDK as CDR1 and SYGVNS as CDR2. V is shortened by 10 bases, J by 8 bases, and the region joining them spans 12 bases. The CDR3 measures 11 amino acids from cysteine to phenylalanine. Of all the DNA, just the CDR3 is kept, 33 bases in frame from base 1. This clone was observed a few times. No cognate antigen has been identified for it. Per-nucleotide qualities are absent, and no much larger clonotype sits a single base away. No treatment had been received by any patient before thyroid surgery. Using T-cell receptor beta sequencing, the study looked back at clinical samples from patients collected from about 2012 to 2018. The library was obtained by PCR. Sequencing instrument: Illumina HiSeq 4000. High-throughput sequencing was used to profile the TCR beta-chain CDR3 region of each patient. For the original study's pipeline: The researchers built a classifier to tell apart papillary thyroid cancer patients with distant metastasis, based on CDR3 differences among clinicopathological groups. The Shannon index was used to assess repertoire diversity, and the Morisita-Horn index was used to assess tumor-blood repertoire similarity. TCRdb trimmed the raw reads at Q25, called clones with MiXCR and kept productive beta chains. The V and J calls were determined by TCRdb, not by the authors. The sample table contains around 23,000 clones; only one count was recorded for about a fifth of them. Of the sample, under 30% is held by the ten largest clones.

Input material: blood. The receptor's source is a female donor with papillary thyroid cancer or a benign thyroid nodule (not recorded which). Some clones in this sample may be carry-over from other donors' samples. This receptor chain uses TRBV25-1 and TRBJ2-1; the D segment cannot be called with confidence. The DNA sequence reads TGTGCCACCCAGATAGCCTATGAGCAGTTCTTC. This translates into CATQIAYEQFF.